This T cell receptor beta chain comes out of a study of T cell responses to AZD1222 COVID-19 vaccine. Study-level points and caveats: Spike-specific TCR repertoires showed rising breadth and depth after two AZD1222 doses. Vaccine-associated CD4 TCRs spanned spike, dominant at 160-218 and 743-854.

To note about this clone: Its specificity is unknown.

V shed 2 bases and J shed 4 bases, with 12 bases lying between them. This CDR3 contains 15 residues. CDR1 is MGHRA, CDR2 YSYEKL, per germline. Investigators merged groups given second doses at roughly 4 or roughly 12 weeks. Generated by immunoSEQ multiplex PCR, the TCRdb table keeps only in-frame clones and is missing some. The sample lists roughly 120,000 clones, roughly 86% occurring once. The sample was peripheral blood, taken 28 days after the second AZD1222 dose. The rearrangement joins TRBV4-1 to TRBJ1-5; no firm D call. This clonotype was obtained from an adult who received the AZD1222 COVID-19 vaccine. The CDR3 sequence is CASSQNGLKNQPQHF. As DNA, the CDR3 is TGCGCCAGCAGCCAAAACGGACTGAAGAATCAGCCCCAGCATTTT.